A single sample is the source of the 27 T cell receptor beta chains below, sequenced in a study of T-cell reconstitution after alpha-beta-depleted transplantation in children. Construction of the TCRbeta library involved unique molecular identifiers. MiXCR, applied by TCRdb to the PCR reads, yields one record per CDR3 protein. The sample has 500,000 to 650,000 distinct CDR3 sequences; 10% to 15% are singletons. The sequencing used PBMCs, mostly from graft donor cells, collected 360 days after TCRalphabeta/CD19-depleted stem cell transplant. The source of these receptors is a male patient aged 10 to 17 who had a stem cell transplant for acute myeloid leukemia, so the T cells may come from the graft donor.

This clonotype was seen ten or more times. V is TRBV5-6 and J is TRBJ2-3; D uncertain. The CDR3 has 14 residues. V was trimmed by 4 bases and J by 1 base, leaving 10 bases between them. Germline V lookup: CDR1 SGHDT, CDR2 YYEEEE. The CDR3 nucleotides read TGTGCCAGCAGCCGACCCGACGGCACAGATACGCAGTATTTT. This encodes CASSRPDGTDTQYF.

This rearrangement joins TRBV29-1 to TRBJ2-3; D remains ambiguous. The ends were cut back, 0 bases at V and 3 bases at J, with 4 bases in the middle. CDR3 length: 12 amino acids. Germline lookup yields CDR1 SQVTM and CDR2 ANQGSEA. CDR3 sequence reads: CSVEDSTDTQYF. The CDR3 DNA sequence: TGCAGCGTTGAAGATAGTACAGATACGCAGTATTTT.

This clonotype showed up just a few times. The gene calls are TRBV7-2 and TRBJ1-1; D is unresolved. This CDR3 is built from 15 residues. The V end was cut by 2 bases, the J end by 0 bases, with 10 bases between. Germline values: CDR1 SGHTA, CDR2 FQGNSA. CDR3 sequence (DNA): TGTGCCAGCAGCTTATGGCTGACGATGAACACTGAAGCTTTCTTT. Amino acids: CASSLWLTMNTEAFF.

This clonotype was counted between two and nine times. The chain has TRBV27 and TRBJ2-2, with unresolved D. Trimming removed 2 bases at V and 8 bases at J, with 15 bases between. The CDR3 has 15 amino acids. Per the germline V gene, CDR1 is MNHEY and CDR2 is SMNVEV (reference sequence). The CDR3 DNA follows: TGTGCCAGCAGTTTAGGAAGGCCACGGGCGGGGGAGCTGTTTTTT. Its protein is CASSLGRPRAGELFF.

This rearrangement joins TRBV20-1 to TRBJ2-7, with D perhaps TRBD2 (6 bases). Germline V gene data show CDR1 as DFQATT and CDR2 as SNEGSKA (reference sequence). The CDR3 consists of 17 residues. Trimming left V 6 bases short and J 2 bases short, with 26 bases between. CDR3 sequence (DNA): TGCAGTGCGGGGGATCCTTGGACCGGAGCGGGCCCCTACGAGCAGTACTTC. This sequence encodes CSAGDPWTGAGPYEQYF.

This clonotype has more than one count but fewer than ten. The chain joins TRBV2 to TRBJ2-1, with 9 bases identical to TRBD2. The CDR3 sequence is 14 residues long. The trim removed 6 bases at V and 5 bases at J, leaving 5 bases unmatched. Germline values: CDR1 SNHLY, CDR2 FYNNEI. In nucleotides, the CDR3 is TGTGCCAGCAGGGCCGGACTAGCGAACAATGAGCAGTTCTTC. Amino acid sequence: CASRAGLANNEQFF.

In its sample, this clonotype was seen a few times. The gene calls are TRBV28 and TRBJ1-1; D uncertain. The V gene's germline CDR1 is MDHEN and CDR2 SYDVKM. V lost 3 bases and J lost 0, with 8 bases in between. There are 14 residues in the CDR3. CDR3: CASSFHSLNTEAFF. The CDR3 DNA is TGTGCCAGCAGTTTCCACTCCTTGAACACTGAAGCTTTCTTT. Full variable domain (missing parts from reference TRBV28 and TRBJ1-1): DVKVTQSSRYLVKRTGEKVFLECVQDMDHENMFWYRQDPGLGLRLIYFSYDVKMKEKGDIPEGYSVSREKKERFSLILESASTNQTSMYLCASSFHSLNTEAFFGQGTRLTVV.

The gene calls are TRBV20-1 and TRBJ1-5; no clear D gene. Germline CDR1 is DFQATT and CDR2 is SNEGSKA (reference sequence). Trimming took off 1 base at V and 12 bases at J, with 10 bases between the two ends. The CDR3 is made up of 11 amino acids. The DNA for the CDR3 is TGCAGTGCTAGAGTGACGGAGAGCCAGCATTTT. Its protein is CSARVTESQHF.

The chain's CDR3 is CAWSTGTGNTEAFF. The CDR3, as DNA: TGTGCCTGGAGCACCGGGACAGGGAACACTGAAGCTTTCTTT. The rearrangement joins TRBV30 to TRBJ1-1; TRBD1 matches at 8 bases. V was pared by 3 bases and J by 1 base, with 4 bases of the junction left unmatched. Germline CDR1 GTSNPN, CDR2 SVGIG (reference sequence). The CDR3 loop spans 14 amino acids. Combining the CDR3 with reference TRBV30 and TRBJ1-1 gives the whole variable domain SQTIHQWPATLVQPVGSPLSLECTVEGTSNPNLYWYRQAAGRGLQLLFYSVGIGQISSEVPQNLSASRPQDRQFILSSKKLLLSDSGFYLCAWSTGTGNTEAFFGQGTRLTVV.

The genes are TRBV29-1 and TRBJ2-1; TRBD2 aligns across 8 bases. V was clipped by 6 bases and J by 8 bases; unmatched bases: 9. The length of the CDR3 is 13 residues. CDR1 is SQVTM, CDR2 ANQGSEA, per germline. The CDR3 coding sequence is TGCAGCGTGCGAGCGGGAGTCCCTGATGAGCAGTTCTTC. Its protein is CSVRAGVPDEQFF.

This chain uses TRBV4-2 with TRBJ2-3; TRBD2 agrees at 10 bases. CDR1 is LGHNA, CDR2 YNFKEQ, per germline. The CDR3 has 21 amino acids. Trimming cost V 6 bases and J 0 bases; bases outside gene matches: 21. CDR3 sequence (DNA): TGTGCCAGCAGTCCCTTTGGACTAGCGGATTCACCTGGGGGTAGCACAGATACGCAGTATTTT. Its protein product is CASSPFGLADSPGGSTDTQYF.

This clonotype was picked up many times. V usage is TRBV4-3 and J usage is TRBJ2-6; D call uncertain. Trimming left V 0 bases short and J 0 bases short, with 6 bases between. This CDR3 comprises 16 residues. The germline CDR1 and CDR2 sequences are LGHNA and YSLEER. CDR3 sequence (DNA): TGCGCCAGCAGCCAAGACCGTGTCTCTGGGGCCAACGTCCTGACTTTC. Protein: CASSQDRVSGANVLTF.

To note about this clonotype: A clone one base away is much larger, so this may be a read error. This chain joins TRBV11-2 and TRBJ2-7; 12 bases match TRBD2. This CDR3 is 18 amino acids long. Germline values: CDR1 SGHAT, CDR2 FQNNGV. The CDR3, as DNA: TGTGTCAGCAGCCTCCGGACTAGCGGGGATTTCTATTCCTACGAGCAGTACTTC. Protein product: CVSSLRTSGDFYSYEQYF.

This clonotype was observed a handful of times. This chain uses TRBV29-1 with TRBJ1-1; D gene uncertain. The CDR3 is 13 amino acids. Germline CDR1 SQVTM, CDR2 ANQGSEA. Trimming removed 7 bases at V and 3 bases at J, with 15 bases between. Here the CDR3 DNA reads TGCAGCGCCCGGCTGACGGTTTACACTGAAGCTTTCTTT. It codes for CSARLTVYTEAFF.

This chain connects TRBV30 to TRBJ2-3; D might be TRBD2 (6 bases). Trimming cost V 2 bases and J 9 bases, with 12 bases left between them. Germline loops: CDR1 GTSNPN, CDR2 SVGIG (reference sequence). The CDR3 has 12 amino acids. CDR3 amino acids: CAWSPPGGTQYF. In DNA, the CDR3 is TGTGCCTGGAGTCCCCCCGGGGGAACGCAGTATTTT. The whole variable domain, filled in from reference TRBV30 and TRBJ2-3, reads SQTIHQWPATLVQPVGSPLSLECTVEGTSNPNLYWYRQAAGRGLQLLFYSVGIGQISSEVPQNLSASRPQDRQFILSSKKLLLSDSGFYLCAWSPPGGTQYFGPGTRLTVL.

This clonotype was observed at least ten times. The chain uses TRBV12-3 or TRBV12-4 and TRBJ1-5; 9 positions match TRBD1. J lost 7 bases, V lost 7 bases, and 11 bases had no gene match. The CDR3 is 15 residues long. The CDR3 DNA sequence: TGTGCCAGCAATCCGACAGGGGGACTAGGGCAGCCCCAGCATTTT. It yields the protein CASNPTGGLGQPQHF.

This clonotype was counted many times. The rearrangement links TRBV24-1 to TRBJ1-1, with unresolved D. CDR1 is KGHDR and CDR2 is SFDVKD in the germline V gene. Trimming took off 5 bases at V and 5 bases at J, with 17 bases between the two ends. The CDR3 length is 15 residues. CDR3 in amino acids: CATSAADAGGTEAFF. In DNA, the CDR3 is TGTGCCACCAGTGCGGCCGACGCAGGAGGAACTGAAGCTTTCTTT.

The chain combines TRBV3-1 with TRBJ2-2; possibly TRBD1 or TRBD2 for D (5 bases each). Germline-derived CDR1 and CDR2 are LGHDT and YNNKEL (reference sequence). Trimming left V 5 bases short and J 7 bases short, with 20 bases between. This CDR3 contains 16 residues. The CDR3 coding sequence is TGTGCCAGCAGCTCAATGGACTGGGTAACAGGCGGGGAGCTGTTTTTT. It encodes CASSSMDWVTGGELFF.

V gene TRBV7-9 combines with J gene TRBJ2-1; TRBD1 agrees at 7 bases. The length of the CDR3 is 16 residues. The trim removed 5 bases at V and 4 bases at J, leaving 11 bases unmatched. Germline assignment: CDR1 SEHNR and CDR2 FQNEAQ (reference sequence). Here the CDR3 DNA reads TGTGCCAGCAGCGGTACAGGGGTTTCGTTATACAATGAGCAGTTCTTC. Its translation is CASSGTGVSLYNEQFF.

This chain links TRBV20-1 with TRBJ2-3; 7 positions agree with TRBD1. The CDR3 spans 12 residues. Trimming removed 1 base from V and 12 bases from J; junction bases left unmatched: 7. CDR1 DFQATT and CDR2 SNEGSKA come from the germline V gene (reference sequence). The CDR3: CSARGDSACQYF. The CDR3, as DNA: TGCAGTGCTAGAGGGGACAGTGCTTGTCAGTATTTT.

The J gene is TRBJ2-7, the V gene TRBV20-1; 9 nucleotides line up with TRBD2. Germline trimming cut 6 bases from V and 3 bases from J; bases unmatched to any gene: 6. CDR3 length: 13 residues. CDR1 and CDR2 from the germline V gene are DFQATT and SNEGSKA (reference sequence). The CDR3, as DNA: TGCAGTGCCCCGGGACTAGCTATCTACGAGCAGTACTTC. It codes for CSAPGLAIYEQYF.

This clonotype was recorded many times. J is TRBJ1-5 and V is TRBV28; the D gene is possibly TRBD1 (5 bases). The CDR3 totals 16 residues. Between the trimmed V and J ends, which lost 1 base and 1 base, there was a span of 11 bases. CDR1 MDHEN and CDR2 SYDVKM come from the germline V gene. The CDR3: CASSLFRGRSNQPQHF. CDR3 DNA: TGTGCCAGCAGTTTATTTAGGGGACGGAGCAATCAGCCCCAGCATTTT.

This clonotype was seen more than once but under ten times. V gene TRBV4-2 combines with J gene TRBJ2-5, with 8 bases lining up with TRBD2. The CDR3 extends over 15 amino acids. V gave up 1 base and J gave up 3 bases; unmatched junction bases: 4. Germline V CDR1 and CDR2: LGHNA, YNFKEQ. The CDR3 DNA sequence: TGTGCCAGCAGCCAAGGGTATAGCGGGGAAGAGACCCAGTACTTC. This sequence encodes CASSQGYSGEETQYF.

This clonotype has a handful of counts. The chain has TRBV29-1 and TRBJ2-5, with no clear D. Between the trimmed V and J ends, which lost 5 bases and 9 bases, there was a span of 7 bases. Looked up from germline, CDR1 is SQVTM and CDR2 is ANQGSEA. This CDR3 has 9 amino acids. The CDR3, as DNA: TGCAGCGTTACCGGTCCCCAGTACTTC. Protein product: CSVTGPQYF.

This clonotype was seen more than once but under ten times. The V call is TRBV4-2, the J call TRBJ2-1, with unresolved D. The CDR3 covers 14 residues. Germline loops: CDR1 LGHNA, CDR2 YNFKEQ. V lost 1 base and J lost 8, with 12 bases in between. CDR3 nucleotide sequence: TGTGCCAGCAGCCAAGGGTCCTACCTTGATGAGCAGTTCTTC. Its protein product is CASSQGSYLDEQFF.

In this sample, this clonotype turned up a few times. The chain is built from TRBV20-1 and TRBJ2-7; tentatively, D is TRBD1 (7 bases). CDR3 length: 14 amino acids. Deletions cut 4 bases from V and 3 bases from J, with 16 bases between. CDR1 DFQATT and CDR2 SNEGSKA come from the germline V gene (reference sequence). The CDR3 nucleotides are TGCAGTGCTATGAGGGGGCGGGATGTCTACGAGCAGTACTTC. It encodes CSAMRGRDVYEQYF.

This clonotype was picked up a small number of times. This CDR3 is CSVYRNTGELFF. In DNA, the CDR3 is TGCAGCGTATACAGAAACACCGGGGAGCTGTTTTTT. This chain uses TRBV29-1 with TRBJ2-2; D gene unclear. CDR3 length equals 12 residues. Trimming left V 6 bases short and J 2 bases short, with 7 bases between. The germline gives CDR1 SQVTM, CDR2 ANQGSEA.